At least ten counts were recorded for the clone carrying this T cell receptor beta chain. Trimming stripped 7 bases from V and 0 bases from J, with 10 bases between. The CDR3 runs to 14 residues. The germline gives CDR1 SNHLY, CDR2 FYNNEI. Method: immunoSEQ multiplex PCR; TCRdb's copy keeps in-frame clones and lacks some. The sample shows roughly 150,000 clones, over 80% of them seen only once. The entry originates in a study of blood T cell repertoires in COVID-19. About the research overall: Nucleic acid was either cDNA or gDNA, and it came from T cells, B-cell-depleted T cells, or PBMCs.

Sequencing was performed on peripheral blood. This clonotype was sampled from an elderly woman with active or convalescent COVID-19. This chain connects TRBV2 to TRBJ1-3; D call uncertain. CDR3 in amino acids: CASIRDPSGNTIYF. CDR3 in DNA: TGTGCCAGCATCCGGGATCCCTCTGGAAACACCATATATTTT.